Listed below are T cell receptor beta chains from one sample, sequenced in a study of CXCR3-negative and CXCR3-positive naive CD8 T cells. For each CDR3 protein, TCRdb gives one entry from its re-call of the 5' RACE reads, without DNA. The table counts about 89,000 distinct CDR3 sequences; less than 0.6% lies in the top ten. Source material: naive CXCR3+ CD8+ T cells from blood. The receptors were sampled from a human donor in good health. Some clones in this sample may be carry-over from other donors' samples. CDR3s include the opening cysteine and the closing phenylalanine or tryptophan. Fields, in order: V gene, J gene, CDR3 protein.

V: TRBV12-3/TRBV12-4; J: TRBJ2-1; CDR3: CASSFGVDEQFF
V: TRBV6-2/TRBV6-3; J: TRBJ2-1; CDR3: CASTQGQAFNEQFF
V: TRBV28; J: TRBJ2-7; CDR3: CASSFLGLAGTGPEQYF
V: TRBV7-9; J: TRBJ2-3; CDR3: CASSSKLDGTGRVTDTQYF
V: TRBV28; J: TRBJ1-1; CDR3: CASSHRGVDTEAFF
V: TRBV7-3; J: TRBJ1-1; CDR3: CASCGVVNTEAFF
V: TRBV6-5; J: TRBJ2-7; CDR3: CASSYQGPSYEQYF
V: TRBV6-2/TRBV6-3; J: TRBJ2-1; CDR3: CASKSGPPGESFF
V: TRBV28; J: TRBJ2-3; CDR3: CASSLLPSVDTQYF
V: TRBV4-2; J: TRBJ2-3; CDR3: CASSQDSGSGESTDTQYF
V: TRBV6-5; J: TRBJ2-5; CDR3: CASSLPGPWETQYF
V: TRBV28; J: TRBJ2-7; CDR3: CASSLSWTSEVSYEQYF
V: TRBV10-3; J: TRBJ2-3; CDR3: CAISDLQGLSTDTQYF
V: TRBV2; J: TRBJ1-2; CDR3: CASRDRTYGYTF
V: TRBV14; J: TRBJ1-1; CDR3: CASSPLADMNTEAFF
V: TRBV7-9; J: TRBJ2-7; CDR3: CASNPLAEAYEQYF
V: TRBV6-2/TRBV6-3; J: TRBJ2-7; CDR3: CASTPRGEKYEQYF
V: TRBV6-5; J: TRBJ1-1; CDR3: CASSYGEMNTEAFF
V: TRBV6-2/TRBV6-3; J: TRBJ2-7; CDR3: CASSYSGGPYEQYF
V: TRBV20-1; J: TRBJ2-2; CDR3: CSADTSGGTGELFF
V: TRBV7-2; J: TRBJ1-1; CDR3: CASPREGHTAFF
V: TRBV29-1; J: TRBJ2-5; CDR3: CSVLAGFQETQYF
V: TRBV7-2; J: TRBJ2-7; CDR3: CAGSHGIGREQYF
V: TRBV7-9; J: TRBJ1-2; CDR3: CASSFTAETKGYTF
V: TRBV6-5; J: TRBJ1-2; CDR3: CASSYLGTGGALGYGYTF
V: TRBV12-3/TRBV12-4; J: TRBJ2-7; CDR3: CASSLERVSYEQYF
V: TRBV6-5; J: TRBJ1-4; CDR3: CASSIGTAEKLFF
V: TRBV28; J: TRBJ1-1; CDR3: CASSLFVWGQGRNTEAFF
V: TRBV29-1; J: TRBJ2-1; CDR3: CSVGGKIDRGRTYNEQFF
V: TRBV12-5; J: TRBJ1-5; CDR3: CASATRGGGQPQHF
V: TRBV9; J: TRBJ2-5; CDR3: CASSVGGGLQETQYF
V: TRBV3-1; J: TRBJ2-1; CDR3: CASSQDTGGNEQFF
V: TRBV2; J: TRBJ1-5; CDR3: CASSEGFRQVGNQPQHF
V: TRBV4-1; J: TRBJ2-7; CDR3: CANSPPGASEQYF
V: TRBV5-1; J: TRBJ2-4; CDR3: CASSFGGIQYF
V: TRBV28; J: TRBJ2-3; CDR3: CASSWTGRTDTQYF
V: TRBV20-1; J: TRBJ2-7; CDR3: CSARYRTSGAYEQYF
V: TRBV7-9; J: TRBJ2-2; CDR3: CASSLGGGLELFF
V: TRBV7-9; J: TRBJ1-2; CDR3: CASSLLTAPHYGYTF
V: TRBV7-8; J: TRBJ1-6; CDR3: CASSLARTGGGSPLHF